A single sample is the source of the 4 T cell receptor beta chains below, sequenced in a study of blood T cell repertoires in COVID-19. The protocol was immunoSEQ multiplex PCR, while the TCRdb copy is restricted to in-frame clones and leaves out a portion. The repertoire holds 50,000 to 60,000 clones, with around 90% as singletons. What was sequenced was peripheral blood. The source of these receptors is a human donor in a cohort sampled during active COVID-19.

The chain employs TRBV3-1 (or the pseudogene TRBV3-2) and TRBJ2-3; 13 positions match TRBD2. V shed 0 bases, J shed 9 bases, and the junction held 9 bases outside the gene matches. In germline, CDR1 is LGHDT, CDR2 YNNKEL (reference sequence). The CDR3 loop spans 17 amino acids. CDR3 sequence (DNA): TGTGCCAGCAGCCAAGATCTTGCACTAGCGGGGGGGGGAACGCAGTATTTT. Amino acids: CASSQDLALAGGGTQYF.

The J gene is TRBJ2-5, the V gene TRBV5-1, with TRBD1 as a possible D gene (6 bases). Germline CDR1 is SGHRS and CDR2 is YFSETQ. The CDR3 extends over 16 amino acids. The V gene lost 0 bases and the J gene lost 5 bases, with 17 bases spanning the gap. CDR3 sequence reads: CASSLGQGMASETQYF. CDR3 coding DNA: TGCGCCAGCAGCTTGGGGCAGGGGATGGCATCGGAGACCCAGTACTTC.

The CDR3 reads CASSYSAGLGGYTF. The CDR3, as DNA: TGTGCCAGCAGTTACTCAGCGGGCCTGGGAGGCTACACCTTC. The chain employs TRBV6-6 and TRBJ1-2; D gene unclear. CDR1 and CDR2 (germline): MNHNY, SVGAGI (reference sequence). The length of the CDR3 is 14 residues. Trimming left V 0 bases short and J 8 bases short, with 13 bases between.

A single count supports this clone. V usage is TRBV4-3 and J usage is TRBJ1-6; D not certain. From germline, CDR1 is LGHNA and CDR2 YSLEER. CDR3 length: 14 residues. The V end lost 0 bases, the J end lost 6 bases, and 6 bases lay between the germline ends. CDR3 residues: CASSQDRANSPLHF. For the CDR3, the DNA is TGCGCCAGCAGCCAAGATCGAGCTAATTCACCCCTCCACTTT.